The 8 T cell receptor beta chains presented below share a single source sample, sequenced in a study of identifying expanded T cells in peripheral blood. The method was immunoSEQ multiplex PCR; TCRdb's version includes in-frame clones alone and lacks a portion of them. Of around 66,000 clones in the sample, over 75% were seen once. The sample comprised blood. The receptors derive from a person aged 18 to 75 in good health.

The genes are TRBV10-3 and TRBJ2-7, with a tentative D call TRBD1 (5 bases). The germline V gene has CDR1 ENHRY and CDR2 SYGVKD. Trimming cost V 2 bases and J 2 bases, with 13 bases left between them. This CDR3 has 15 amino acids. The DNA for the CDR3 is TGTGCCATCAGTGAGGGCCCCGCAGGGCCCTACGAGCAGTACTTC. Translation: CAISEGPAGPYEQYF.

The chain combines TRBV29-1 with TRBJ2-7; 7 bases match TRBD1. The CDR3 runs to 12 residues. Trimming cost V 7 bases and J 7 bases; bases outside gene matches: 10. Germline V gene sequence: CDR1 SQVTM, CDR2 ANQGSEA. The chain's CDR3 is CSGRGPFEEQYF. CDR3 nucleotides: TGCAGCGGTAGGGGGCCCTTTGAAGAGCAGTACTTC.

This rearrangement joins TRBV10-3 to TRBJ1-2, with 8 bases identical to TRBD1. The CDR3 totals 16 residues. V gave up 0 bases and J gave up 1 base; unmatched junction bases: 4. The germline gives CDR1 ENHRY, CDR2 SYGVKD. The CDR3 DNA reads as TGTGCCATCAGTGAGTCGCCGGACAGGGTTAACTATGGCTACACCTTC. Protein sequence: CAISESPDRVNYGYTF.

The chain joins TRBV2 to TRBJ2-5, with a tentative D call TRBD2 (6 bases). Germline CDR1 and CDR2: SNHLY and FYNNEI. This CDR3 region has 14 residues. The V and J ends lost 2 bases and 9 bases respectively, with 16 bases between them. CDR3 region: CASSETRGNEAQYF. The CDR3 region has the DNA TGTGCCAGCAGTGAAACGCGGGGAAACGAGGCCCAGTACTTC.

V and J are TRBV7-7 and TRBJ2-5, with D perhaps matching TRBD1 (6 bases). The germline V gene encodes CDR1 SSHAT and CDR2 FNYEAQ (reference sequence). The V gene lost 1 base and the J gene lost 5 bases, with 14 bases spanning the gap. The CDR3 has 15 amino acids. This CDR3 is CASSLEYQGRETQYF. The CDR3 DNA sequence: TGTGCCAGCAGCTTAGAGTATCAGGGGCGGGAGACCCAGTACTTC.

This clone was seen only once. V usage is TRBV28 and J usage is TRBJ2-7; 7 bases map to TRBD2. The CDR3 runs 16 residues. After removal of 2 bases from V and 0 bases from J, the junction contained 7 bases not matched to a gene. Germline CDR1 is MDHEN and CDR2 is SYDVKM. CDR3: CASSLRGLSSSYEQYF. In DNA form, the CDR3 reads TGTGCCAGCAGTTTACGGGGACTAAGCAGCTCCTACGAGCAGTACTTC.

The chain combines TRBV2 with TRBJ2-5; D unclear. V dropped 5 bases and J dropped 1 base, with 8 bases sitting between them. CDR3 size: 13 residues. The germline gives CDR1 SNHLY, CDR2 FYNNEI. The CDR3 region is CASSPYSQETQYF. Written as DNA, the CDR3 is TGTGCCAGCAGTCCTTACTCCCAAGAGACCCAGTACTTC.

This clone was seen only once. The rearrangement links TRBV7-3 to TRBJ2-7; D possibly matches TRBD1 or TRBD2 (6 bases each). Looked up from germline, CDR1 is SGHTA and CDR2 is FQGTGA. This CDR3 contains 14 residues. V shed 1 base and J shed 6 bases, with 13 bases lying between them. This CDR3 is CASSLIGGQGEQYF. Written as DNA, the CDR3 is TGTGCCAGCAGCTTAATCGGGGGACAAGGCGAGCAGTACTTC.